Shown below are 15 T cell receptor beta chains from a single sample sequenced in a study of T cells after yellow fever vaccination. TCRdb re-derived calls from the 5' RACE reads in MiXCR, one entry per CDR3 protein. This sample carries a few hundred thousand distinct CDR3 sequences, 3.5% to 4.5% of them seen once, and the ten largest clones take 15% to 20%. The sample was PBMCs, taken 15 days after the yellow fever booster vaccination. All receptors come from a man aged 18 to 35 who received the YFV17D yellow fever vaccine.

The CDR3 sequence: CASSLGQGFGNQPQHF. The CDR3 nucleotides read TGTGCCAGCAGCCTCGGACAGGGATTCGGCAATCAGCCCCAGCATTTT. V and J are TRBV7-2 and TRBJ1-5; 8 nucleotides line up with TRBD1. V was pared by 5 bases and J by 2 bases, with 8 bases of the junction left unmatched. Looked up from germline, CDR1 is SGHTA and CDR2 is FQGNSA. CDR3 length: 16 amino acids. Variable domain in full (rest from reference TRBV7-2 and TRBJ1-5): GAGVSQSPSNKVTEKGKDVELRCDPISGHTALYWYRQSLGQGLEFLIYFQGNSAPDKSGLPSDRFSAERTGGSVSTLTIQRTQQEDSAVYLCASSLGQGFGNQPQHFGDGTRLSIL.

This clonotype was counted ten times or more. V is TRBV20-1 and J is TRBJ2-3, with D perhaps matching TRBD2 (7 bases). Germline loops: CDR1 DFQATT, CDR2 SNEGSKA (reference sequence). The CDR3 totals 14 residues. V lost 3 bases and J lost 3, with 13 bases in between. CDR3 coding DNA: TGCAGTGCTAGTTGGGGGGGGCCAACAGATACGCAGTATTTT. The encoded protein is CSASWGGPTDTQYF.

This CDR3 reads CSARDPRGEGPFF. CDR3 sequence (DNA): TGCAGTGCTAGAGACCCCCGCGGGGAGGGGCCTTTCTTT. The J gene is TRBJ1-1, the V gene TRBV20-1; TRBD1 might be the D (5 bases). Trimming stripped 0 bases from V and 12 bases from J, with 17 bases between. The CDR3 has 13 residues. Per germline, CDR1 DFQATT and CDR2 SNEGSKA (reference sequence).

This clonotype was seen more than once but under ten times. The CDR3 reads CASTPPDGETQYF. In DNA, the CDR3 is TGTGCCAGCACCCCCCCGGACGGGGAGACCCAGTACTTC. The V call is TRBV12-3 or TRBV12-4, the J call TRBJ2-5; D is unresolved. V was cut by 7 bases and J by 5 bases, with 14 bases left in between. The CDR3 is 13 amino acids.

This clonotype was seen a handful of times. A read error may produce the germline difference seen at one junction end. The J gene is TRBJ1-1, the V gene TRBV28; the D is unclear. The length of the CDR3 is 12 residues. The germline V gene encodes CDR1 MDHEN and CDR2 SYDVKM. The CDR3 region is CASRLLNTEAFF. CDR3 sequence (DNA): TGTGCCAGCAGGTTATTGAACACTGAAGCTTTCTTT. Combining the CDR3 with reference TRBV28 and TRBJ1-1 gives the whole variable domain DVKVTQSSRYLVKRTGEKVFLECVQDMDHENMFWYRQDPGLGLRLIYFSYDVKMKEKGDIPEGYSVSREKKERFSLILESASTNQTSMYLCASRLLNTEAFFGQGTRLTVV.

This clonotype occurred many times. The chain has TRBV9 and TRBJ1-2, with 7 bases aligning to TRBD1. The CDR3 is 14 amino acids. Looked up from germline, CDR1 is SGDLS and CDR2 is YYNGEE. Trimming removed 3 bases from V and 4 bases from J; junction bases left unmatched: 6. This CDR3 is CASSAGDRAYGYTF. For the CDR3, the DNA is TGTGCCAGCAGCGCGGGCGACAGGGCCTATGGCTACACCTTC.

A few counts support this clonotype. The CDR3 is CASSLPGLVTDTQYF. Here the CDR3 DNA reads TGTGCCAGCAGCTTACCGGGACTAGTGACAGATACGCAGTATTTT. The chain couples TRBV7-9 to TRBJ2-3; 8 nucleotides agree with TRBD2. The V gene's germline CDR1 is SEHNR and CDR2 FQNEAQ (reference sequence). V dropped 2 bases and J dropped 3; count of bases not matched to a gene: 4. This CDR3 has 15 residues. Using reference TRBV7-9 and TRBJ2-3 for the parts outside the CDR3, the full variable domain is DTGVSQNPRHKITKRGQNVTFRCDPISEHNRLYWYRQTLGQGPEFLTYFQNEAQLEKSRLLSDRFSAERPKGSFSTLEIQRTEQGDSAMYLCASSLPGLVTDTQYFGPGTRLTVL.

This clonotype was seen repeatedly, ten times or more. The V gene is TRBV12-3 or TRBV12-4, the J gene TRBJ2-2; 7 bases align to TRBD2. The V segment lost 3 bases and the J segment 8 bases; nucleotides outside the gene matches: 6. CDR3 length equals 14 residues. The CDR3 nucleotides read TGTGCCAGCAGTTTCTTGGGGGGGTCAGGGGAGCTGTTTTTT. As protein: CASSFLGGSGELFF.

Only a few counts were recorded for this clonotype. The CDR3 loop reads CASYRGPIGNEQFF. CDR3 nucleotides: TGCGCCAGCTACAGGGGGCCTATAGGAAATGAGCAGTTCTTC. The rearrangement joins TRBV5-1 to TRBJ2-1; 9 nucleotides match TRBD1. This CDR3 has 14 residues. Losses at the gene ends were 7 bases for V and 7 bases for J; bases not matched to a gene: 9. Germline V gene lookup returns CDR1 SGHRS and CDR2 YFSETQ.

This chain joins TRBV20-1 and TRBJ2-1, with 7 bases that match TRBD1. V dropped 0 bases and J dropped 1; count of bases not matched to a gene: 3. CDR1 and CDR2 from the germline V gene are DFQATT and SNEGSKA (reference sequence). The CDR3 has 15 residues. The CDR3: CSAREQGISYNEQFF. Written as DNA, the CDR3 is TGCAGTGCTAGAGAACAGGGGATATCCTACAATGAGCAGTTCTTC.

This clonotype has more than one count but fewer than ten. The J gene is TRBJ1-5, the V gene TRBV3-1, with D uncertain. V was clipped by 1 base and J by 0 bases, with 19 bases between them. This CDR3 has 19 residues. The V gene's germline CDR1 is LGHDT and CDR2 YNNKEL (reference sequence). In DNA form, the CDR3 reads TGTGCCAGCAGCCAAGGCCTCATCGCCCACCCCTATAGCAATCAGCCCCAGCATTTT. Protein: CASSQGLIAHPYSNQPQHF.

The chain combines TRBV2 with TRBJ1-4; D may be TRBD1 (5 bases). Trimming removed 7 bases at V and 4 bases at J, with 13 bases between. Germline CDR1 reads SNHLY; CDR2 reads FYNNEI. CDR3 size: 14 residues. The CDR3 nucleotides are TGTGCCAGCACCTCGGGGCCTCATAATGAAAAACTGTTTTTT. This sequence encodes CASTSGPHNEKLFF.

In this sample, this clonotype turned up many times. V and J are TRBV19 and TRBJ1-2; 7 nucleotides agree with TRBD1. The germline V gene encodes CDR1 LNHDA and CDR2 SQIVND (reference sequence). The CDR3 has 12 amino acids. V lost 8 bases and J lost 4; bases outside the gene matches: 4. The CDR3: CASEGQIYGYTF. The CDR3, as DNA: TGTGCCAGTGAGGGACAGATCTATGGCTACACCTTC.

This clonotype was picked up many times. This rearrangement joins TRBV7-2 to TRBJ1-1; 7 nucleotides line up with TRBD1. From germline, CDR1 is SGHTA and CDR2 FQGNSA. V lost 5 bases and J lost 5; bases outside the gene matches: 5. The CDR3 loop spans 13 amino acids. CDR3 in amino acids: CASSIKQGTEAFF. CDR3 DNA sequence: TGTGCCAGCAGCATAAAACAGGGGACTGAAGCTTTCTTT.

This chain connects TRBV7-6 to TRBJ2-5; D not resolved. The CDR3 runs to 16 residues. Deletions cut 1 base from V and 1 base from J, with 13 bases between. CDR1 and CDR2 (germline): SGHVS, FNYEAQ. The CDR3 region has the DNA TGTGCCAGCAGCTTAGGGTACAGCGATCGCCAAGAGACCCAGTACTTC. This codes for CASSLGYSDRQETQYF.